This T cell receptor beta chain was found in a study of cytomegalovirus exposure and HLA in healthy donors. Study at large: The approximately 120 validation repertoires, a later analysis reported, used the same platform as the 550 to 800 first-cohort repertoires. Study-wide findings and caveats: There were some public TCRs occurring in many donors, but most TCR sequences were rare.

As to this clone: The antigen is unknown.

Repertoires were generated with immunoSEQ multiplex PCR, while TCRdb's copy carries only in-frame clones and drops some. This table has more than 85,000 clones, roughly 90% appearing once. Germline CDR1 and CDR2: MNHEY and SVGAGI. CDR3 size: 13 residues. Trimming removed 7 bases from V and 2 bases from J, with 11 bases in between. Sequenced input: PBMCs. The chain uses TRBV6-5 and TRBJ1-2, with a weak D call TRBD1 (5 bases). The sequence derives from a woman aged 25 to 39 in good health and CMV-seropositive. In DNA form, the CDR3 reads TGTGCCAGCACCGGCGGGGGGAACTATGGCTACACCTTC. As protein: CASTGGGNYGYTF.